This T cell receptor (beta chain) is drawn from a study of shared T cell receptors in the human thymus. The CDR3 is made up of 16 amino acids. V was trimmed by 1 base and J by 8 bases, leaving 20 bases between them. Germline V lookup: CDR1 SGHDN, CDR2 FVKESK. The protocol was immunoSEQ multiplex PCR, while the TCRdb copy is restricted to in-frame clones and leaves out a portion. The table has over 450,000 clones, 78% seen once. These same records also appear under a second study, on human thymus T cells. This second study says: Corrective heart surgery yielded the resections from which the thymus tissue came. Thymic and blood repertoires appeared to show biased V and J gene usage.

The sample comprised thymocytes. This sequence joins TRBV14 and TRBJ1-2; the D is unclear. This clonotype originated in a boy under two years old with a congenital heart defect. The CDR3 region is CASSQGDWRDWSGYTF. CDR3 sequence (DNA): TGTGCCAGCAGCCAAGGAGATTGGAGGGATTGGAGCGGCTACACCTTC. Together with reference TRBV14 and TRBJ1-2, the CDR3 gives the full variable domain: EAGVTQFPSHSVIEKGQTVTLRCDPISGHDNLYWYRRVMGKEIKFLLHFVKESKQDESGMPNNRFLAERTGGTYSTLKVQPAELEDSGVYFCASSQGDWRDWSGYTFGSGTRLTVV.